What follows are 20 T cell receptor beta chains derived from one specimen sequenced in a study of T cell responses to AZD1222 COVID-19 vaccine. Sequenced by immunoSEQ multiplex PCR; TCRdb stores in-frame clones only, minus some. Here the sample spans over 150,000 clones, 70% to 90% being singletons. The source material was peripheral blood, sampled 28 days after the second AZD1222 dose. These receptors were taken from an adult who received the AZD1222 COVID-19 vaccine.

The CDR3 loop reads CASSRGLNTEAFF. For the CDR3, the DNA is TGTGCCAGCAGCCGAGGATTGAACACTGAAGCTTTCTTT. The chain carries TRBV14 and TRBJ1-1; the D is unclear. The V and J ends lost 4 bases and 0 bases respectively, with 6 bases between them. This CDR3 contains 13 residues. CDR1 and CDR2 from the germline V gene are SGHDN and FVKESK.

V is TRBV11-2 and J is TRBJ1-3; D may be TRBD1 (5 bases). CDR3 length equals 18 residues. CDR1 is SGHAT and CDR2 is FQNNGV in the germline V gene. Trimming cost V 9 bases and J 0 bases, with 24 bases left between them. CDR3 in amino acids: CARSSLVRGRISGNTIYF. The CDR3 region has the DNA TGTGCCAGGAGCAGCTTAGTTCGGGGACGGATCTCTGGAAACACCATATATTTT.

DNA of the CDR3: TGTGCCAGCAGCCCCTCTAGTAACACCGGGGAGCTGTTTTTT. Protein product: CASSPSSNTGELFF. J is TRBJ2-2 and V is TRBV11-2; D is uncertain. CDR1 and CDR2 from the germline V gene are SGHAT and FQNNGV. The CDR3 is 14 residues long. V lost 5 bases, J lost 2 bases, and 9 bases lay in between.

This clone was found a few times. The gene calls are TRBV7-9 and TRBJ1-1; D is unresolved. Looked up from germline, CDR1 is SEHNR and CDR2 is FQNEAQ (reference sequence). This CDR3 is built from 14 residues. The V gene lost 6 bases and the J gene lost 7 bases, with 18 bases spanning the gap. The CDR3: CASSGPSERFEAFF. The DNA of the CDR3 is TGTGCCAGCAGTGGGCCCTCGGAACGATTTGAAGCTTTCTTT. Drawing the rest from reference TRBV7-9 and TRBJ1-1, the complete variable domain is DTGVSQNPRHKITKRGQNVTFRCDPISEHNRLYWYRQTLGQGPEFLTYFQNEAQLEKSRLLSDRFSAERPKGSFSTLEIQRTEQGDSAMYLCASSGPSERFEAFFGQGTRLTVV.

The chain links TRBV9 to TRBJ2-2; D may be TRBD1 or TRBD2 (5 bases each). Trimming pared 3 bases from V and 7 bases from J, leaving 16 bases between. Germline V gene lookup returns CDR1 SGDLS and CDR2 YYNGEE. This CDR3 comprises 15 residues. Here the CDR3 reads CASSAPDGAGGELFF. For the CDR3, the DNA is TGTGCCAGCAGCGCCCCCGACGGGGCGGGCGGGGAGCTGTTTTTT.

V is TRBV5-4 and J is TRBJ2-1; D is possibly TRBD1 (5 bases). Trimming cost V 4 bases and J 6 bases, with 8 bases left between them. The CDR3 is 12 amino acids. Germline lookup yields CDR1 SGHNT and CDR2 YYREEE (reference sequence). The CDR3, as DNA: TGTGCCAGCAGCGTAGGGGCCAATGAGCAGTTCTTC. Translated, it gives CASSVGANEQFF.

J is TRBJ2-5 and V is TRBV5-4; D is undetermined. Trimming left V 4 bases short and J 0 bases short, with 10 bases between. Germline CDR1 and CDR2: SGHNT and YYREEE (reference sequence). CDR3 length: 14 residues. CDR3 nucleotide sequence: TGTGCCAGCAGCCGCAACAGCTACCAAGAGACCCAGTACTTC. It is translated as CASSRNSYQETQYF.

The CDR3 region has the DNA TGTGCCAGCAGCACCTACCGGACAGGGGGCAATCAGCCCCAGCATTTT. Residues: CASSTYRTGGNQPQHF. This chain uses TRBV5-8 with TRBJ1-5; 9 bases map to TRBD1. J gave up 2 bases and V 4 bases, and 7 bases lay outside the gene matches. The germline CDR1 and CDR2 sequences are SGHTS and YDEGEE. The CDR3 has 16 residues. The entire variable domain, with the rest obtained from reference TRBV5-8 and TRBJ1-5, is as follows: EAGVTQSPTHLIKTRGQQATLRCSPISGHTSVYWYQQALGLGLQFLLWYDEGEERNRGNFPPRFSGRQFPNYSSELNVNALELEDSALYLCASSTYRTGGNQPQHFGDGTRLSIL.

The V gene is TRBV12-5, the J gene TRBJ2-5; D perhaps matches TRBD2 (6 bases). Germline V gene data show CDR1 as LGHNT and CDR2 as FRNRAP. The CDR3 contains 15 residues. V was cut by 5 bases and J by 5 bases, with 18 bases left in between. The CDR3 bases are TGTGCTAGTGGTCCGGGTCGTTGGGGGAGGGAGACCCAGTACTTC. It is translated as CASGPGRWGRETQYF.

V usage is TRBV5-1 and J usage is TRBJ2-1; TRBD1 might be the D (5 bases). The V gene's germline CDR1 is SGHRS and CDR2 YFSETQ. The CDR3 contains 13 residues. V was cut by 5 bases and J by 9 bases, with 15 bases left in between. The CDR3 sequence: CASRSDGAGEQFF. The CDR3 DNA is TGCGCCAGCAGATCCGATGGGGCAGGTGAGCAGTTCTTC.

The rearrangement uses TRBV27 and TRBJ2-7; 9 nucleotides align to TRBD1. Germline V gene sequence: CDR1 MNHEY, CDR2 SMNVEV (reference sequence). The CDR3 is 15 amino acids. Trimming took 7 bases from V and 3 from J; bases not matched to a gene: 10. For the CDR3, the DNA is TGTGCCAGCAATCCACAGGGGGCAGGGAACTACGAGCAGTACTTC. It is translated as CASNPQGAGNYEQYF.

This clone showed up just a few times. The chain is built from TRBV30 and TRBJ1-6; TRBD1 might be the D (5 bases). Germline V lookup: CDR1 GTSNPN, CDR2 SVGIG (reference sequence). Trimming pared 3 bases from V and 5 bases from J, leaving 11 bases between. There are 14 residues in the CDR3. The CDR3 loop is CAWRDTTNNSPLHF. The CDR3 DNA sequence: TGTGCCTGGAGGGACACTACTAATAATTCACCCCTCCACTTT.

V and J are TRBV5-5 and TRBJ1-2; D call uncertain. CDR3 length equals 14 residues. Germline V lookup: CDR1 SGHKS, CDR2 YYEKEE (reference sequence). V lost 2 bases and J lost 0, with 8 bases in between. The CDR3 DNA follows: TGTGCCAGCAGCTTTCAGCTGCCTAACTATGGCTACACCTTC. This encodes CASSFQLPNYGYTF.

The chain links TRBV18 to TRBJ1-6; D is unresolved. CDR1 is KGHSH, CDR2 LQKENI, per germline. The V end was cut by 2 bases, the J end by 5 bases, with 13 bases between. The CDR3 is made up of 16 amino acids. CDR3 protein: CASSPSARYDNSPLHF. DNA for the CDR3: TGTGCCAGCTCACCATCCGCGCGGTACGATAATTCACCCCTCCACTTT.

V usage is TRBV27 and J usage is TRBJ2-1; D not certain. Germline-derived CDR1 and CDR2 are MNHEY and SMNVEV (reference sequence). The length of the CDR3 is 16 residues. V was shortened by 2 bases and J by 0 bases, with 11 bases between the two germline ends. CDR3 sequence reads: CASSLSIRSSYNEQFF. CDR3 nucleotides: TGTGCCAGCAGTTTAAGTATCAGGAGCTCCTACAATGAGCAGTTCTTC.

The chain couples TRBV7-9 to TRBJ2-1; TRBD1 matches at 9 bases. There are 14 residues in the CDR3. Germline CDR1 SEHNR, CDR2 FQNEAQ (reference sequence). Germline trimming cut 2 bases from V and 7 bases from J; bases unmatched to any gene: 3. The CDR3 DNA sequence: TGTGCCAGCAGCTTATCGACAGGGGGGAATGAGCAGTTCTTC. Translating it yields CASSLSTGGNEQFF.

J is TRBJ2-5 and V is TRBV3-1 (or the pseudogene TRBV3-2); 9 bases line up with TRBD2. J lost 3 bases, V lost 4 bases, and 3 bases had no gene match. There are 14 residues in the CDR3. The germline CDR1 and CDR2 sequences are LGHDT and YNNKEL (reference sequence). The CDR3 DNA is TGTGCCAGCAGCCCGCCTAGCGGGGAAGAGACCCAGTACTTC. Translated, it gives CASSPPSGEETQYF.

V usage is TRBV14 and J usage is TRBJ2-5; D perhaps matches TRBD1 (6 bases). Germline V gene lookup returns CDR1 SGHDN and CDR2 FVKESK. V shed 3 bases and J shed 1 base, with 9 bases lying between them. This CDR3 has 14 residues. The CDR3 bases are TGTGCCAGCAGCCAGGGGGCCCCCCAAGAGACCCAGTACTTC. Translated, it gives CASSQGAPQETQYF. The variable domain in full, with the rest retrieved from reference TRBV14 and TRBJ2-5, is EAGVTQFPSHSVIEKGQTVTLRCDPISGHDNLYWYRRVMGKEIKFLLHFVKESKQDESGMPNNRFLAERTGGTYSTLKVQPAELEDSGVYFCASSQGAPQETQYFGPGTRLLVL.

This clone appeared once. The V gene is TRBV6-5, the J gene TRBJ1-2, with D possibly being TRBD1 (5 bases). Deletions cut 2 bases from V and 7 bases from J, with 11 bases between. Germline V gene data show CDR1 as MNHEY and CDR2 as SVGAGI. The length of the CDR3 is 13 residues. CDR3 loop: CASSYVREGGYTF. CDR3 coding DNA: TGTGCCAGCAGTTACGTCAGGGAGGGTGGCTACACCTTC.

V and J are TRBV5-8 and TRBJ2-5; 7 bases are shared with TRBD1. Germline V CDR1 and CDR2: SGHTS, YDEGEE. The V segment lost 4 bases and the J segment 4 bases; nucleotides outside the gene matches: 4. CDR3 length equals 13 residues. CDR3 nucleotides: TGTGCCAGCAGCCTACAGGGGAGAGAGACCCAGTACTTC. It is translated as CASSLQGRETQYF.